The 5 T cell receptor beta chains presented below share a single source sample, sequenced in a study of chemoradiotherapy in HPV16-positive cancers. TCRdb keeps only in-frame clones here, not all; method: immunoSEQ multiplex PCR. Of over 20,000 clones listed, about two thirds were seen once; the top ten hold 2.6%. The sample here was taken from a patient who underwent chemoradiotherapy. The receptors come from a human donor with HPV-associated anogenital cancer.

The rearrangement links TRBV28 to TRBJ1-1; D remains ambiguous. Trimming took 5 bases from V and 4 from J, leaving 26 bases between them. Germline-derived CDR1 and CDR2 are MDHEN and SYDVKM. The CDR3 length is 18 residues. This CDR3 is CASSKSPSKTGVSTEAFF. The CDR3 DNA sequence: TGTGCCAGCAGTAAGTCCCCTTCGAAAACCGGGGTTTCCACTGAAGCTTTCTTT.

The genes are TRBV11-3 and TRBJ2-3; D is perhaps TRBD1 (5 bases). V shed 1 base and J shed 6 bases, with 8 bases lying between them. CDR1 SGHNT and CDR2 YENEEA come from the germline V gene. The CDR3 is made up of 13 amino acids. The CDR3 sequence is CASSLGNRDTQYF. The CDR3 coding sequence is TGTGCCAGCAGCTTAGGGAACAGGGATACGCAGTATTTT.

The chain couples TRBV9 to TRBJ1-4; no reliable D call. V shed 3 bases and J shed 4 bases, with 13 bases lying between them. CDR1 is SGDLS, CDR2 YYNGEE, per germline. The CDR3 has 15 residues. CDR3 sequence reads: CASSGLPGINEKLFF. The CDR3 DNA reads TGTGCCAGCAGCGGTCTCCCGGGGATTAATGAAAAACTGTTTTTT.

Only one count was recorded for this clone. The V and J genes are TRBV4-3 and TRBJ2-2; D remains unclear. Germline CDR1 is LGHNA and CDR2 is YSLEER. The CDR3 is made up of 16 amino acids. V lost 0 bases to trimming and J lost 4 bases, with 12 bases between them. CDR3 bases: TGCGCCAGCAGCCAAGATCCTGGTTGGGGCACCGGGGAGCTGTTTTTT. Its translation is CASSQDPGWGTGELFF.

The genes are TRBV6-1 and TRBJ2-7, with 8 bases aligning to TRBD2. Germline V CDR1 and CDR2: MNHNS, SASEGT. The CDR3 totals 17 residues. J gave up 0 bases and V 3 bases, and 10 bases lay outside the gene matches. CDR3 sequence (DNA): TGTGCCAGCAGTGAGGCCGGGGGGGGACCCAACTCCTACGAGCAGTACTTC. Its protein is CASSEAGGGPNSYEQYF.